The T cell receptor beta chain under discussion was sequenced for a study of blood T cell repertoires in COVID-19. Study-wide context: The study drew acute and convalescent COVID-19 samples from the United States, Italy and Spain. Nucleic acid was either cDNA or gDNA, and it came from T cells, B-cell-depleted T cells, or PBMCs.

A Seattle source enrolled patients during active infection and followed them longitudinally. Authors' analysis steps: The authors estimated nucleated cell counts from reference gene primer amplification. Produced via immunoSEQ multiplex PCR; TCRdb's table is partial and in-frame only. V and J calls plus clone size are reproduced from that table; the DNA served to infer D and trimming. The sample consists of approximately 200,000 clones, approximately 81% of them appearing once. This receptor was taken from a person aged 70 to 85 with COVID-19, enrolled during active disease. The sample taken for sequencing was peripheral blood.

The CDR3 loop reads CASSSGGERRGNQPQHF. CDR3 coding DNA: TGTGCCAGCAGTTCGGGGGGGGAGAGAAGGGGCAATCAGCCCCAGCATTTT. V is TRBV27 and J is TRBJ1-5, with D tentatively TRBD1 (5 bases). V dropped 4 bases and J dropped 2 bases, with 18 bases sitting between them. Germline V gene data show CDR1 as MNHEY and CDR2 as SMNVEV (reference sequence). This CDR3 contains 17 residues.